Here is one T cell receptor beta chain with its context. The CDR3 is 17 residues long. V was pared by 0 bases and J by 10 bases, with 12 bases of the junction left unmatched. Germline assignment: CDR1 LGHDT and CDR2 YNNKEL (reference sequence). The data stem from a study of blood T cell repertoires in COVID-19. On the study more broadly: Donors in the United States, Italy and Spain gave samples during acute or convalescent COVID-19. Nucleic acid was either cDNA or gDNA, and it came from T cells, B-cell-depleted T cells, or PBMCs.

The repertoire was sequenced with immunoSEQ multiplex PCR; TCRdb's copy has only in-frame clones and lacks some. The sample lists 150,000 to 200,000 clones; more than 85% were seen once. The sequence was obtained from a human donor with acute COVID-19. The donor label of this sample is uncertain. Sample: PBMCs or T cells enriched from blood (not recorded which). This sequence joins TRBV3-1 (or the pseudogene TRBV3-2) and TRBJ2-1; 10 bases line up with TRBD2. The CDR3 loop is CASSQDSSSGGLREQFF. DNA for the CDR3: TGTGCCAGCAGCCAAGATTCGAGTAGCGGGGGGCTAAGGGAGCAGTTCTTC.